Each of the 3 T cell receptor beta chains below was sequenced from the same sample in a study of blood T cells in healthy people across ages. A second PCR of about 7 to 12 cycles used a sample-barcoded 5' primer and a J-beta primer mix. TCRdb analysed the 5' RACE reads with MiXCR anew, one entry per CDR3 protein. The repertoire holds 1.5 million to 2 million distinct CDR3 sequences, with under 30% as singletons. The material sequenced was blood. These receptors originate from a woman younger than 45 in good health.

This clonotype was seen ten or more times. CDR3 region: CSVEDIGHPLYNEQFF. The CDR3 bases are TGCAGCGTTGAAGATATTGGACATCCCTTATACAATGAGCAGTTCTTC. The chain carries TRBV29-1 and TRBJ2-1; weak D call: TRBD1 (5 bases). The V end lost 0 bases, the J end lost 4 bases, and 16 bases lay between the germline ends. The CDR3 has 16 residues. Germline lookup yields CDR1 SQVTM and CDR2 ANQGSEA.

The chain uses TRBV6-6 and TRBJ1-2, with D possibly being TRBD1 (6 bases). The ends were cut back, 2 bases at V and 2 bases at J, with 12 bases in the middle. The CDR3 is 15 amino acids. Germline V gene data show CDR1 as MNHNY and CDR2 as SVGAGI (reference sequence). CDR3 bases: TGTGCCAGCAGTTACACCGGGGGGCCGAACTATGGCTACACCTTC. It specifies CASSYTGGPNYGYTF.

The rearrangement joins TRBV7-9 to TRBJ2-7; D possibly uses TRBD1 or TRBD2 (5 bases each). Germline lookup yields CDR1 SEHNR and CDR2 FQNEAQ (reference sequence). This CDR3 has 12 amino acids. V was trimmed by 5 bases and J by 8 bases, leaving 13 bases between them. CDR3 DNA sequence: TGTGCCAGCAGCCCACCGACGGGGCAGCAGTACTTC. This encodes CASSPPTGQQYF.